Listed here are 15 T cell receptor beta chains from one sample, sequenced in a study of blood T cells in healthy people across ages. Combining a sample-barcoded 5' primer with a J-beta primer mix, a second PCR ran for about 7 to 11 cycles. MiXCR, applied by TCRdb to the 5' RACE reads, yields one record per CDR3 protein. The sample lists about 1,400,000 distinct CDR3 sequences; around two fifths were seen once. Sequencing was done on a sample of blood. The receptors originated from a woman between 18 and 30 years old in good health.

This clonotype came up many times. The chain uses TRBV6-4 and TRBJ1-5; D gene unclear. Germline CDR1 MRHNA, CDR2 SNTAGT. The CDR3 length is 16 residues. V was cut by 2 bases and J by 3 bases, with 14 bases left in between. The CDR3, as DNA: TGTGCCAGCAGTGACCCACCGGTCAAAGCCAATCAGCCCCAGCATTTT. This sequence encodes CASSDPPVKANQPQHF.

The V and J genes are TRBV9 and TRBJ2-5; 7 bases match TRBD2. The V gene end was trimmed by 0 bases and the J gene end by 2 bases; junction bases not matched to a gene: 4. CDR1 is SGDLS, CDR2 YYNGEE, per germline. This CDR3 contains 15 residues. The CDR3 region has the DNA TGTGCCAGCAGCGTAGAAGCGGGGTGGCAAGAGACCCAGTACTTC. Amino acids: CASSVEAGWQETQYF.

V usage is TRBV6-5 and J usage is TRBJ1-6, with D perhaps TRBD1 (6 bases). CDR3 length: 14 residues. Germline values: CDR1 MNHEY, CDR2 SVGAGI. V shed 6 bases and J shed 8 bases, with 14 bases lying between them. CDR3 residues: CASREDSPHSPLHF. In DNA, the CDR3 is TGTGCCAGCAGGGAGGACAGCCCCCATTCACCCCTCCACTTT.

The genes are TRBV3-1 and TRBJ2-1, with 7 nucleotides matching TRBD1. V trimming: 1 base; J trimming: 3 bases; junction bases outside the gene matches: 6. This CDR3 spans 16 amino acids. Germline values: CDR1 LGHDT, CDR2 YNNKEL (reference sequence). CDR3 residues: CASSQGQQGIYNEQFF. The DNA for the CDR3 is TGTGCCAGCAGCCAAGGTCAACAGGGGATCTACAATGAGCAGTTCTTC.

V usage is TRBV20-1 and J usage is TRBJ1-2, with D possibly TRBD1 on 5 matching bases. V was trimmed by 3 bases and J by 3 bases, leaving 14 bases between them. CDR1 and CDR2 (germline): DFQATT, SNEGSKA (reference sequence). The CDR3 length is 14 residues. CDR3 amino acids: CSARGEWSDYGYTF. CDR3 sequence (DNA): TGCAGTGCTAGGGGGGAGTGGAGTGACTATGGCTACACCTTC.

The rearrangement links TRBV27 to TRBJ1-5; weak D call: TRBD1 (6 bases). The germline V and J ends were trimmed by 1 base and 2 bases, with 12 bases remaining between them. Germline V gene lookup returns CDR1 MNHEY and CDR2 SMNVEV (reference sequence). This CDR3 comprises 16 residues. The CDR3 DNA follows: TGTGCCAGCAGTTTATACTCACAGGGAGGCAATCAGCCCCAGCATTTT. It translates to CASSLYSQGGNQPQHF.

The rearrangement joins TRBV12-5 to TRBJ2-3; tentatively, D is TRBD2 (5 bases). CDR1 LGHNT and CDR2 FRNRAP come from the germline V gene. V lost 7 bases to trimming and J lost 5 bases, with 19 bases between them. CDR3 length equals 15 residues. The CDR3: CASALPGNGGDTQYF. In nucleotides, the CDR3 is TGTGCTAGTGCCTTACCCGGGAACGGAGGAGATACGCAGTATTTT.

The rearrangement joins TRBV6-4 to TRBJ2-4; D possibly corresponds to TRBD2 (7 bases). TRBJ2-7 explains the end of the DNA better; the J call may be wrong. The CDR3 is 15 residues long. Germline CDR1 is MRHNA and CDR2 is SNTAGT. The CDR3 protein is CASSNSIGGLFEQYF. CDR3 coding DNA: TGTGCCAGCAGCAACTCTATCGGGGGGCTCTTCGAGCAGTACTTC.

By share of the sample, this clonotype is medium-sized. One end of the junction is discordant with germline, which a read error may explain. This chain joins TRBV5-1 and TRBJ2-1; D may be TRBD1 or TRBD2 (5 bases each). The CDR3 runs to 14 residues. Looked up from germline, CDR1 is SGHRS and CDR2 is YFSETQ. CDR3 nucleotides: TGTGCCAGCAGCTTGAGTGGGGGCTACAATGAGCAGTTCTTC. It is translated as CASSLSGGYNEQFF.

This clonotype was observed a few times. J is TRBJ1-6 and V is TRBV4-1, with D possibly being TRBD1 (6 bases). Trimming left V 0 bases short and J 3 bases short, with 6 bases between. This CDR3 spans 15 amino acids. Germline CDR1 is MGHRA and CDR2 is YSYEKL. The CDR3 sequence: CASSQEDSYNSPLHF. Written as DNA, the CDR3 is TGCGCCAGCAGCCAAGAGGACAGCTATAATTCACCCCTCCACTTT.

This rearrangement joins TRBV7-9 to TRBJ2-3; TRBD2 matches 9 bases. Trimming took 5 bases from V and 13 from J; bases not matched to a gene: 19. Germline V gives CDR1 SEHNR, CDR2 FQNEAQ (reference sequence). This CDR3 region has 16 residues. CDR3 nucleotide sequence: TGTGCCAGCAGCCTATATGAGGGTCTGATAGCGGGAGTTAAGTATTTT. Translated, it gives CASSLYEGLIAGVKYF.

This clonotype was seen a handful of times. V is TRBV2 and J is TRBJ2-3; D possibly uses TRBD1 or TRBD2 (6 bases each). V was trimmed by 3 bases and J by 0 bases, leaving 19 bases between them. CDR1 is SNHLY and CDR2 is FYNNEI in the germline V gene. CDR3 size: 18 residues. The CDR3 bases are TGTGCCAGCAGTGATGTAGGGGGGATCCCCTCTAGCACAGATACGCAGTATTTT. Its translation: CASSDVGGIPSSTDTQYF.

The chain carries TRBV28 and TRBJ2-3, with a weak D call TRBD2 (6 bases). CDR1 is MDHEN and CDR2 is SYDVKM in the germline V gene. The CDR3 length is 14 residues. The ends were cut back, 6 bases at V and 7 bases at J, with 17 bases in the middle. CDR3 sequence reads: CASREGPGAYTQYF. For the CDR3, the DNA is TGTGCCAGCAGGGAGGGGCCCGGTGCGTATACGCAGTATTTT.

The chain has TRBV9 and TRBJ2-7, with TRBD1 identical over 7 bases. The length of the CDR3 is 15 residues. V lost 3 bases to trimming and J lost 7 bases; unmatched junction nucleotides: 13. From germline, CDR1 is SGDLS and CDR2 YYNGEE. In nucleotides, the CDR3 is TGTGCCAGCAGCGGACGGGACAGCTCCTACAATGAGCAGTACTTC. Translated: CASSGRDSSYNEQYF.

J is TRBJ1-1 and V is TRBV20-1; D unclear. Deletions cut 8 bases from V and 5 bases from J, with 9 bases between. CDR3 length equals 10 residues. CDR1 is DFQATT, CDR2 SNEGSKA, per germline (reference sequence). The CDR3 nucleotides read TGCAGTTATTGGCGTACTGAAGCTTTCTTT. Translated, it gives CSYWRTEAFF.